The rows below give T cell receptor beta chains drawn from one sample of a study of identical twins. Via MiXCR, TCRdb re-called the 5' RACE reads, giving one row per CDR3 protein. The sample shows about 220,000 distinct CDR3 sequences, approximately 6.8% of them seen only once. This same sample was also taken into another study, of yellow fever vaccine responses in identical twins.

Sequencing was carried out using CD8+ T cells sorted from blood. Every receptor here comes from a woman aged 18-29 years in good health. CDR3s include the opening cysteine and the closing phenylalanine or tryptophan. D genes are given only for firm matches. A row's size may be missing; if present it is once, few, many or a size class.

TRBD1 - TRBJ2-7 TRBV7-9 CASTQGAAYEQYF TGTGCCAGCACACAGGGGGCGGCCTACGAGCAGTACTTC
- - TRBJ2-1 TRBV15 CATSPTPIREQFF TGTGCCACCAGCCCGACCCCGATAAGAGAGCAGTTCTTC
TRBD1 many TRBJ1-5 TRBV29-1 CSPRTDRANQPQHF TGCAGCCCCAGAACGGACAGGGCTAATCAGCCCCAGCATTTT
- - TRBJ1-2 TRBV20-1 CSARDGADANYGYTF TGCAGTGCTAGAGATGGCGCAGACGCTAACTATGGCTACACCTTC
TRBD1 - TRBJ2-1 TRBV27 CASSLAYGTGSEQFF TGTGCCAGCAGCCTGGCCTACGGGACAGGGTCTGAGCAGTTCTTC
TRBD1 many TRBJ1-5 TRBV12-3/TRBV12-4 CASSPQGYQPQHF TGTGCCAGCAGTCCACAGGGGTACCAGCCCCAGCATTTT
- - TRBJ2-7 TRBV7-9 CASSPPGAGYEQYF TGTGCCAGCAGCCCTCCCGGGGCCGGGTACGAGCAGTACTTC
- many TRBJ1-1 TRBV12-3/TRBV12-4 CASSQGYTEAFF TGTGCCAGCAGTCAGGGCTACACTGAAGCTTTCTTT
- - TRBJ2-7 TRBV20-1 CSARSGNSYEQYF TGCAGTGCTAGATCTGGGAATTCCTACGAGCAGTACTTC
TRBD2 few TRBJ2-1 TRBV9 CASSVGAGDEQFF TGTGCCAGCAGCGTAGGGGCGGGAGATGAGCAGTTCTTC
TRBD1 many TRBJ2-7 TRBV29-1 CSVKAINRDSISYEQYF TGCAGCGTTAAGGCTATTAATCGGGACAGCATTTCCTACGAGCAGTACTTC
- many TRBJ1-2 TRBV6-5 CASSYTADYGYTF TGTGCCAGCAGTTACACAGCGGACTATGGCTACACCTTC
- many TRBJ1-1 TRBV6-1 CASPPRGGENTEAFF TGTGCCAGCCCCCCGAGGGGAGGGGAGAACACTGAAGCTTTCTTT
- - TRBJ2-7 TRBV4-2 CASSQEGAYEQYF TGTGCCAGCAGCCAAGAAGGGGCCTACGAGCAGTACTTC
TRBD1 - TRBJ2-7 TRBV4-1 CASSQATGGPSYEQYF TGCGCCAGCAGCCAAGCGACAGGGGGCCCCTCCTACGAGCAGTACTTC
- many TRBJ1-5 TRBV3-1 CASSQDVNQPQHF TGTGCCAGCAGCCAAGATGTGAATCAGCCCCAGCATTTT
- few TRBJ1-5 TRBV28 CASSFDSYSNQPQHF TGTGCCAGCAGTTTCGACAGTTATAGCAATCAGCCCCAGCATTTT
- few TRBJ2-5 TRBV4-2 CASSQDTGPQETQYF TGTGCCAGCAGCCAAGATACCGGGCCACAAGAGACCCAGTACTTC
TRBD1 many TRBJ1-1 TRBV6-6 CASSDRGSEAFF TGTGCCAGCAGCGACAGGGGTAGTGAAGCTTTCTTT
- few TRBJ1-2 TRBV9 CASSEDTAVDGYTF TGTGCCAGCAGCGAGGACACGGCGGTGGATGGCTACACCTTC
TRBD2 once TRBJ2-1 TRBV2 CASSPGSGGANYNEQFF TGTGCCAGCAGTCCAGGTAGCGGGGGGGCGAACTACAATGAGCAGTTCTTC
- many TRBJ2-1 TRBV5-1 CASSLFIGNEQFF TGCGCCAGCAGCTTGTTTATCGGCAATGAGCAGTTCTTC
- - TRBJ2-1 TRBV11-2 CASSLVLAEQFF TGTGCCAGCAGCTTAGTTCTGGCTGAGCAGTTCTTC
TRBD2 - TRBJ2-5 TRBV20-1 CSAPGTSGGEETQYF TGCAGTGCTCCCGGGACTAGCGGGGGGGAAGAGACCCAGTACTTC
- - TRBJ2-1 TRBV7-9 CASMGPAGKSYNEQFF TGTGCCAGCATGGGACCCGCCGGAAAAAGCTACAATGAGCAGTTCTTC
- - TRBJ2-2 TRBV3-2 CACSQFSANWDREISGELFF TGTGCCTGCTCCCAATTTTCAGCCAACTGGGACAGGGAAATTTCCGGGGAGCTGTTTTTT
- few TRBJ2-7 TRBV5-1 CASSLAPGLSYEQYF TGCGCCAGCAGCTTGGCCCCGGGCCTCTCTTACGAGCAGTACTTC
- many TRBJ2-2 TRBV12-3/TRBV12-4 CASSLVGHGHTGELFF TGTGCCAGCAGTTTAGTGGGACATGGGCACACCGGGGAGCTGTTTTTT
- many TRBJ2-6 TRBV5-1 CASSPHSGANVLTF TGCGCCAGCAGTCCCCACTCTGGGGCCAACGTCCTGACTTTC
TRBD1 many TRBJ2-1 TRBV10-3 CAIRAGTGTYNEQFF TGTGCCATCAGGGCCGGGACAGGGACCTACAATGAGCAGTTCTTC
TRBD2 many TRBJ2-7 TRBV29-1 CSVAKEMERISGFPYEQYF TGCAGCGTTGCGAAGGAGATGGAGCGGATTAGCGGGTTTCCCTACGAGCAGTACTTC
- few TRBJ2-5 TRBV3-1 CASSQDMLARETQYF TGTGCCAGCAGCCAAGATATGCTAGCTCGGGAGACCCAGTACTTC
- few TRBJ1-1 TRBV14 CASSQANSREAFF TGTGCCAGCAGCCAAGCAAATTCCCGCGAGGCTTTCTTT
TRBD1 - TRBJ2-1 TRBV7-9 CASSLTGGPVDNEQFF TGTGCCAGCAGCTTAACAGGGGGCCCGGTAGACAATGAGCAGTTCTTC
- many TRBJ2-2 TRBV2 CASSSPIRPGELFF TGTGCCAGCAGTAGTCCGATCCGCCCCGGGGAGCTGTTTTTT
- few TRBJ2-3 TRBV10-3 CAISDSTDTQYF TGTGCCATCAGTGACTCCACAGATACGCAGTATTTT
- many TRBJ2-7 TRBV28 CASSLREVYEQYF TGTGCCAGCAGTTTACGAGAGGTCTACGAGCAGTACTTC
TRBD2 - TRBJ2-2 TRBV20-1 CSAVGLAGGTNTGELFF TGCAGTGCCGTCGGACTAGCGGGGGGAACGAACACCGGGGAGCTGTTTTTT
TRBD1 few TRBJ2-3 TRBV27 CASSLGTGVLDTQYF TGTGCCAGCAGTTTAGGGACAGGGGTGTTGGATACGCAGTATTTT
TRBD2 - TRBJ2-7 TRBV6-1 CASGTGLTYEQYF TGTGCCAGCGGAACGGGACTAACCTACGAGCAGTACTTC
TRBD2 - TRBJ2-1 TRBV11-2 CASSHPGLAGGQELYNEQFF TGTGCCAGCAGCCACCCGGGACTAGCGGGGGGGCAGGAACTTTACAATGAGCAGTTCTTC
- many TRBJ2-1 TRBV12-1 CASSPSGRERRNNEQFF TGTGCCAGCAGCCCCTCGGGGCGGGAGAGGAGGAACAATGAGCAGTTCTTC
- - TRBJ2-2 TRBV2 CASTRTLNIGELFF TGTGCCAGCACTCGGACACTGAACATCGGGGAGCTGTTTTTT
- many TRBJ2-5 TRBV5-1 CASSLAEKETQYF TGCGCCAGCAGTTTGGCTGAAAAAGAGACCCAGTACTTC
TRBD1 - TRBJ1-3 TRBV9 CASSAVYRTGGLGFSGNTIYF TGTGCCAGCAGCGCAGTTTATCGGACAGGGGGCCTTGGATTCTCTGGAAACACCATATATTTT
- - TRBJ2-1 TRBV9 CASSVEVASYNEQFF TGTGCCAGCAGCGTAGAGGTAGCGTCCTACAATGAGCAGTTCTTC
TRBD1 many TRBJ2-1 TRBV28 CASSPFRDRGYNEQFF TGTGCCAGCAGTCCCTTCCGGGACAGGGGCTACAATGAGCAGTTCTTC
TRBD1 few TRBJ2-2 TRBV11-2 CASSPALDRALITGELFF TGTGCCAGCAGCCCTGCGCTCGACAGGGCACTTATTACCGGGGAGCTGTTTTTT
- many TRBJ1-5 TRBV20-1 CSASEPYSNQPQHF TGCAGTGCTTCGGAGCCGTATAGCAATCAGCCCCAGCATTTT
- many TRBJ2-1 TRBV5-1 CASSLWTTSSYNEQFF TGCGCCAGCAGCTTGTGGACTACGAGCTCCTACAATGAGCAGTTCTTC
TRBD2 many TRBJ2-5 TRBV10-3 CAISESMISGGAQETQYF TGTGCCATCAGTGAGTCAATGATAAGCGGGGGAGCCCAAGAGACCCAGTACTTC